Sequencing of this T cell receptor (beta chain) was carried out in a study of pediatric ulcerative colitis. Germline V gene data show CDR1 as SGHTA and CDR2 as FQGTGA. This CDR3 comprises 13 residues. V was trimmed by 5 bases and J by 3 bases, leaving 10 bases between them. Findings of the study overall: In rectum, acute severe colitis had expanded clones and less diversity. Blood-rectal clonal overlap within each person was significantly higher in ulcerative colitis patients than controls.

This clone was detected only a few times. Its specificity is not known. The survey-level immunoSEQ assay was used. Samples were sequenced at Survey level, maximum 500,000 reads. Libraries were prepared by immunoSEQ multiplex PCR; TCRdb keeps only in-frame clonotypes and omits some of them. The table shows roughly 64,000 clones, with less than 90% occurring only once. The chain carries TRBV7-3 and TRBJ2-5, with D hard to call. This receptor was taken from a boy aged 5 to 17 with severe ulcerative colitis. The sequenced sample consisted of blood. In nucleotides, the CDR3 is TGTGCCAGCAGCAAAACTAAAGAAGAGACCCAGTACTTC. This sequence encodes CASSKTKEETQYF.